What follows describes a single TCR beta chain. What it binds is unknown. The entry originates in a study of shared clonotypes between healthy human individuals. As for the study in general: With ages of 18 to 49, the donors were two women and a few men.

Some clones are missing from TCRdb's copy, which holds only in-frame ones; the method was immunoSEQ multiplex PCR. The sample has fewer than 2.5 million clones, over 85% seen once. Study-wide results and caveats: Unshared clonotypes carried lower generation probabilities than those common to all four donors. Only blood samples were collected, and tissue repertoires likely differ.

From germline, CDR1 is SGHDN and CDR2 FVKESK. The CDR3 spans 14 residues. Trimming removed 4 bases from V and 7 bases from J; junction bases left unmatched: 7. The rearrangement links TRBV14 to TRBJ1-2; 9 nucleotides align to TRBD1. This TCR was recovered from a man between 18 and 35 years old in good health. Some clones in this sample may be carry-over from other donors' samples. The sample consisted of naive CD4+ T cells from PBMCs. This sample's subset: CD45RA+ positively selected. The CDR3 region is CASSRTGGFGGYTF. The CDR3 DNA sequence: TGTGCCAGCAGCCGAACAGGGGGCTTTGGTGGCTACACCTTC.